What follows is one TCR beta chain and its context. The sample belongs to a study of blood T cell repertoires in COVID-19. The wider study: T cells, B-cell-depleted T cells, or PBMCs supplied cDNA or gDNA.

This CDR3 spans 14 amino acids. Trimming took off 6 bases at V and 0 bases at J, with 10 bases between the two ends. In germline, CDR1 is MDHEN, CDR2 SYDVKM. The age range of participants was 18 to 89 years, with residence in 20 to 25 US areas. In assigning cohorts, the study relied on participant-reported clinical history. Two negative PCRs, clearance, or symptom resolution characterized the recovered Cohort 3 donors. TCRdb's copy holds only in-frame clones and misses some; the assay was immunoSEQ multiplex PCR. The table lists under 200,000 clones, over 75% of them singletons, with over 7% in the top ten.

V usage is TRBV28 and J usage is TRBJ2-3; the D gene is possibly TRBD2 (5 bases). Sequenced sample: PBMCs or T cells enriched from blood (not recorded which). The receptor comes from a woman in her forties or fifties who had recovered from COVID-19. The CDR3 DNA reads as TGTGCCAGCAGGGAGGCTACTAGCACAGATACGCAGTATTTT. Translated, it gives CASREATSTDTQYF.